The clone carrying this T cell receptor (beta chain) was recorded only once. This entry comes from a study of tumor-infiltrating lymphocytes in localized non-small cell lung cancer. Only in-frame clones appear in the TCRdb table, and some are missing; sequencing was by immunoSEQ multiplex PCR. Here the sample spans about 25,000 clones, 69% being singletons. In germline, CDR1 is MNHEY, CDR2 SVGAGI. Trimming took 0 bases from V and 5 from J, leaving 1 base between them. This CDR3 region has 11 residues. Specimen: lung tumor tissue. This chain links TRBV6-5 with TRBJ2-5; no clear D gene. The receptor was isolated from a human donor with non-small cell lung cancer. The CDR3 DNA follows: TGTGCCAGCAGTTACTCGGAGACCCAGTACTTC. This gives the protein CASSYSETQYF.